This T cell receptor beta chain was captured by sequencing in a study of monozygotic twins with inflammatory bowel disease. The CDR3 spans 16 residues. Germline values: CDR1 DFQATT, CDR2 SNEGSKA (reference sequence). The quantity of total RNA per TCR library was 3,000 to 4,500 ng. Following a re-call of the 5' RACE reads, TCRdb has one entry per CDR3 protein and lacks DNA. This listing includes hundreds of thousands of distinct CDR3 sequences. Whole-study findings and limits: The existence of one strong signal or clonotype linked to IBD lacked support. No separation of different T cell subtypes was possible.

Notes on this clonotype: Its antigen is not identified.

The chain has TRBV20-1 and TRBJ2-7; as DNA is missing, the TRBD1 call by TCRdb cannot be tested. The receptor comes from a human donor with ulcerative colitis or Crohn's disease, or a healthy co-twin of an affected twin (not recorded which). Material: blood. Here the CDR3 reads CSARDVGQGSYYEQYF.